The TCR beta chain described here comes from a study of CD8+ T cells in alopecia areata. The sequencing template was cDNA reverse transcribed from extracted RNA. Generated by immunoSEQ multiplex PCR, the TCRdb table keeps only in-frame clones and is missing some. The sample includes approximately 180,000 clones, roughly 50% seen only once; the top ten take approximately 16%. Treatment indicated: oral pan-JAK inhibitor, 5-10 mg twice daily. Study results and limitations: During tofacitinib treatment, many expanded lesional clones remained in scalp and blood.

In the case of this clone: Its antigen remains unidentified.

CDR1 is SGHNT and CDR2 is YYREEE in the germline V gene (reference sequence). J was trimmed by 5 bases and V by 6 bases; bases with no gene match: 6. The CDR3 consists of 13 residues. The clonotype was recovered from a human donor with alopecia areata. The chain is built from TRBV5-4 and TRBJ2-5; 8 nucleotides align to TRBD1. The sequences come from CD4+ T cells sorted from blood, collected at approximately week 60, from a patient treated with tofacitinib. CDR3 in amino acids: CASTGQGEETQYF. The CDR3 DNA follows: TGTGCCAGCACTGGACAGGGTGAGGAGACCCAGTACTTC.